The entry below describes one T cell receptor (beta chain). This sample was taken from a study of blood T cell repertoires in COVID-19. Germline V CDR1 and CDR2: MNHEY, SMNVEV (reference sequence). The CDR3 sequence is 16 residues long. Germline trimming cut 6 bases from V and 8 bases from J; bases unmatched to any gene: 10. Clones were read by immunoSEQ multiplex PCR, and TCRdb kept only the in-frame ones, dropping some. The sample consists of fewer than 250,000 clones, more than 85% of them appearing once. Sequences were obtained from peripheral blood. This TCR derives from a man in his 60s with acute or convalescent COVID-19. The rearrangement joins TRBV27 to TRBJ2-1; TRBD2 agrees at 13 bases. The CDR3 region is CASSRSGTSGAHEQFF. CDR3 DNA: TGTGCCAGCAGCCGTTCCGGGACTAGCGGGGCACATGAGCAGTTCTTC.